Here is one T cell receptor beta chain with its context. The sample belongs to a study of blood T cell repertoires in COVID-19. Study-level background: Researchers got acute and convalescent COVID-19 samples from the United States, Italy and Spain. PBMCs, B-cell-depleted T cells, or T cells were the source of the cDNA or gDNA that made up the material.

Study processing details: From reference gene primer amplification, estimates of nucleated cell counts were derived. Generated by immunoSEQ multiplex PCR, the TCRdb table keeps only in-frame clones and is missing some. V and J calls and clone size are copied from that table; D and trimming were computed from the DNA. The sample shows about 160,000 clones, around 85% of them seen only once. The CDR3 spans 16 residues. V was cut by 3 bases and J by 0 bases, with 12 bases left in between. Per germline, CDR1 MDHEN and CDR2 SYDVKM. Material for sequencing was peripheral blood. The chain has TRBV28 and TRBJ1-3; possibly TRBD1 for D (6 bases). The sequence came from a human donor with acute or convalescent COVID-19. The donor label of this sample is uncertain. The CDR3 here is CASSFRGRDSGNTIYF. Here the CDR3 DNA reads TGTGCCAGCAGTTTCAGGGGTCGGGACTCTGGAAACACCATATATTTT.